The T cell receptor (beta chain) under discussion was sequenced for a study of PD-1 blockade in classical Hodgkin lymphoma. Assay used: immunoSEQ multiplex PCR; TCRdb lists only in-frame clones, some missing. The profile covers under 20,000 clones, with roughly 89% appearing a single time and around 13% taken by the ten largest. Study conclusions and caveats: A significant rise in TCR diversity by C4D1 was seen for CD4+ but not CD8+ cells.

This CDR3 contains 13 residues. Germline CDR1 reads WNHNN; CDR2 reads SYGVQD (reference sequence). Trimming stripped 4 bases from V and 4 bases from J, with 11 bases between. Each patient experienced a relapse that followed autologous stem cell transplantation, and brentuximab vedotin exposure varied. Notes on this clone: Its specificity is not known.

The receptor was derived from a human donor with classical Hodgkin lymphoma. This sequence joins TRBV10-1 and TRBJ2-7; possible D gene TRBD1, 5 bases. Material: peripheral blood mononuclear cells (PBMCs), obtained before the second cycle of nivolumab. CDR3 amino acids: CASSVPDRYEQYF. The CDR3 DNA reads as TGCGCCAGCAGTGTCCCCGACAGATACGAGCAGTACTTC.